This passage covers 28 T cell receptor beta chains from one sample sequenced in a study of cytomegalovirus exposure and HLA in healthy donors. The PCR was carried out with 60 Vbeta primers and 13 Jbeta primers. Assay used: immunoSEQ multiplex PCR; TCRdb lists only in-frame clones, some missing. The top ten hold under 2% of the sample, which has 130,000 or so clones, approximately 84% seen once. Input material: PBMCs. These receptor sequences come from a woman in her thirties or forties in good health and CMV-seronegative.

The DNA for the CDR3 is TGTGCCAGCAGCTTGGGTAAAATCGGCAGGGCTGGGGCCAACGTCCTGACTTTC. This encodes CASSLGKIGRAGANVLTF. The J gene is TRBJ2-6, the V gene TRBV5-4; the D gene is possibly TRBD1 (5 bases). Germline V gives CDR1 SGHNT, CDR2 YYREEE (reference sequence). The ends were cut back, 0 bases at V and 2 bases at J, with 15 bases in the middle. This CDR3 region has 18 residues.

This rearrangement joins TRBV7-3 to TRBJ2-1; 7 bases fit TRBD1. The germline V gene encodes CDR1 SGHTA and CDR2 FQGTGA. The CDR3 extends over 12 amino acids. Losses at the gene ends were 5 bases for V and 9 bases for J; bases not matched to a gene: 4. CDR3 nucleotides: TGTGCCAGCAGCGCAAGACAGGGTGAGCAGTTCTTC. It encodes CASSARQGEQFF.

The J gene is TRBJ1-5, the V gene TRBV6-5; possible D gene TRBD1, 6 bases. V lost 5 bases and J lost 1, with 12 bases in between. In germline, CDR1 is MNHEY, CDR2 SVGAGI. The CDR3 covers 15 residues. The chain's CDR3 is CASSQTGHSNQPQHF. CDR3 nucleotide sequence: TGTGCCAGCAGTCAGACAGGTCACAGCAATCAGCCCCAGCATTTT.

The chain is built from TRBV7-3 and TRBJ2-3, with 7 nucleotides matching TRBD2. CDR3 length equals 17 residues. Germline V gene lookup returns CDR1 SGHTA and CDR2 FQGTGA. Trimming removed 1 base from V and 0 bases from J; junction bases left unmatched: 7. As DNA, the CDR3 is TGTGCCAGCAGCTTAAGAGTGGGAGGGCCGAGCACAGATACGCAGTATTTT. It yields the protein CASSLRVGGPSTDTQYF.

The genes are TRBV27 and TRBJ1-6; the D gene is possibly TRBD1 (5 bases). Trimming removed 0 bases at V and 8 bases at J, with 11 bases between. In germline, CDR1 is MNHEY, CDR2 SMNVEV (reference sequence). CDR3 length equals 15 residues. This CDR3 is CASSLSWAGYSPLHF. CDR3 sequence (DNA): TGTGCCAGCAGTTTATCGTGGGCAGGGTATTCACCCCTCCACTTT.

This clone has more than one count but fewer than ten. This chain joins TRBV5-4 and TRBJ2-3; 7 positions agree with TRBD2. The CDR3 has 15 amino acids. J lost 1 base, V lost 0 bases, and 2 bases had no gene match. Germline assignment: CDR1 SGHNT and CDR2 YYREEE (reference sequence). CDR3 DNA sequence: TGTGCCAGCAGCTTGGATGCGGGGGGCACAGATACGCAGTATTTT. It yields the protein CASSLDAGGTDTQYF. The whole variable domain, remainder taken from reference TRBV5-4 and TRBJ2-3, is ETGVTQSPTHLIKTRGQQVTLRCSSQSGHNTVSWYQQALGQGPQFIFQYYREEENGRGNFPPRFSGLQFPNYSSELNVNALELDDSALYLCASSLDAGGTDTQYFGPGTRLTVL.

The V and J genes are TRBV28 and TRBJ2-7, with TRBD1 matching 7 bases. V shed 7 bases and J 2 bases; nucleotides not matched to a gene: 8. Germline-derived CDR1 and CDR2 are MDHEN and SYDVKM. This CDR3 has 14 amino acids. CDR3 sequence reads: CASIQGDRAYEQYF. CDR3 bases: TGTGCCAGCATCCAGGGGGACAGAGCCTACGAGCAGTACTTC.

V and J are TRBV4-2 and TRBJ2-7, with D possibly being TRBD2 (6 bases). Deletions cut 3 bases from V and 5 bases from J, with 14 bases between. CDR3 length equals 14 residues. Germline CDR1 is LGHNA and CDR2 is YNFKEQ. The CDR3 loop reads CASSQGGIANEQYF. CDR3 in DNA: TGTGCCAGCAGCCAGGGCGGGATTGCCAACGAGCAGTACTTC.

The V call is TRBV7-9, the J call TRBJ2-7; 14 positions match TRBD2. The CDR3 spans 17 residues. Germline-derived CDR1 and CDR2 are SEHNR and FQNEAQ (reference sequence). Trimming removed 1 base from V and 7 bases from J; junction bases left unmatched: 9. The CDR3 loop is CASSLDAGTSGRGEQYF. DNA of the CDR3: TGTGCCAGCAGCTTAGATGCAGGGACTAGCGGGAGAGGGGAGCAGTACTTC. The whole variable domain, remainder taken from reference TRBV7-9 and TRBJ2-7, is DTGVSQNPRHKITKRGQNVTFRCDPISEHNRLYWYRQTLGQGPEFLTYFQNEAQLEKSRLLSDRFSAERPKGSFSTLEIQRTEQGDSAMYLCASSLDAGTSGRGEQYFGPGTRLTVT.

This chain links TRBV27 with TRBJ2-7; 10 positions match TRBD1. V lost 6 bases and J lost 6; bases outside the gene matches: 8. The germline V gene encodes CDR1 MNHEY and CDR2 SMNVEV (reference sequence). This CDR3 comprises 14 residues. The CDR3 loop is CASRMTGGGGEQYF. The DNA of the CDR3 is TGTGCCAGCAGGATGACAGGGGGCGGCGGCGAGCAGTACTTC.

This clone is a singleton in its sample. The genes are TRBV27 and TRBJ2-7; TRBD1 agrees at 7 bases. The length of the CDR3 is 13 residues. Germline loops: CDR1 MNHEY, CDR2 SMNVEV (reference sequence). V shed 8 bases, J shed 3 bases, and the junction held 7 bases outside the gene matches. CDR3 protein: CASGDRVDYEQYF. In nucleotides, the CDR3 is TGTGCCAGCGGAGACAGGGTAGACTACGAGCAGTACTTC.

The rearrangement joins TRBV28 to TRBJ2-3; TRBD2 matches 8 bases. This CDR3 comprises 15 residues. CDR1 MDHEN and CDR2 SYDVKM come from the germline V gene. J was trimmed by 5 bases and V by 1 base; bases with no gene match: 5. The CDR3 bases are TGTGCCAGCAGTTTATTCGCGGGAGGAGTAGATACGCAGTATTTT. Its translation: CASSLFAGGVDTQYF.

This chain uses TRBV11-2 with TRBJ2-1, with 8 positions matching TRBD2. Germline assignment: CDR1 SGHAT and CDR2 FQNNGV. V lost 7 bases to trimming and J lost 7 bases; unmatched junction nucleotides: 9. The CDR3 extends over 14 amino acids. DNA of the CDR3: TGTGCCAGCACCGTTAGCGGGATCGTAAATGAGCAGTTCTTC. Translation gives CASTVSGIVNEQFF. Looking up the rest from reference TRBV11-2 and TRBJ2-1 gives the full variable domain: EAGVAQSPRYKIIEKRQSVAFWCNPISGHATLYWYQQILGQGPKLLIQFQNNGVVDDSQLPKDRFSAERLKGVDSTLKIQPAKLEDSAVYLCASTVSGIVNEQFFGPGTRLTVL.

The chain joins TRBV10-1 to TRBJ1-1; no clear D gene. The V end lost 4 bases, the J end lost 0 bases, and 9 bases lay between the germline ends. Germline values: CDR1 WNHNN, CDR2 SYGVQD (reference sequence). The CDR3 consists of 14 residues. CDR3 DNA sequence: TGCGCCAGCAGTGGTCCGGGGATGAACACTGAAGCTTTCTTT. Translation: CASSGPGMNTEAFF.

The chain links TRBV4-3 to TRBJ2-5, with TRBD2 as a possible D gene (6 bases). The J call may be in error: the DNA end matches TRBJ2-7 better. CDR3 length: 16 residues. Germline V gives CDR1 LGHNA, CDR2 YSLEER. CDR3 residues: CASSQEVGGVGYEQYF. In nucleotides, the CDR3 is TGCGCCAGCAGCCAAGAAGTTGGAGGGGTCGGCTACGAGCAGTACTTC.

This clone was counted a few times. This rearrangement joins TRBV28 to TRBJ2-5; 8 positions match TRBD2. TRBJ2-7 matches the DNA end more closely, so the J call is doubtful. CDR1 MDHEN and CDR2 SYDVKM come from the germline V gene. The CDR3 totals 17 residues. The CDR3 protein is CASSSTGGSYSSYEQYF. CDR3 in DNA: TGTGCCAGCAGTAGTACGGGAGGGTCTTATAGCTCCTACGAGCAGTACTTC.

The chain recombines TRBV5-1 with TRBJ2-7; 8 bases are a match to TRBD1. This CDR3 is built from 15 residues. From germline, CDR1 is SGHRS and CDR2 YFSETQ. V lost 4 bases and J lost 1; bases outside the gene matches: 7. CDR3 bases: TGCGCCAGCAGCGGAACAGGGGGAAAGTCCTACGAGCAGTACTTC. Amino acids: CASSGTGGKSYEQYF.

This chain links TRBV5-4 with TRBJ2-7; no definite D call. The V gene lost 0 bases and the J gene lost 7 bases, with 8 bases spanning the gap. CDR3 length: 12 residues. The V gene's germline CDR1 is SGHNT and CDR2 YYREEE (reference sequence). The CDR3 protein is CASSLGAGEQYF. CDR3 nucleotide sequence: TGTGCCAGCAGCTTGGGCGCAGGAGAGCAGTACTTC.

The genes are TRBV9 and TRBJ2-7; perhaps TRBD2 as D (5 bases). Looked up from germline, CDR1 is SGDLS and CDR2 is YYNGEE. With 3 bases removed from V and 0 bases from J, the gap between germline ends came to 13 bases. This CDR3 is 15 amino acids long. This chain's CDR3 is CASSAEGSTSYEQYF. CDR3 nucleotide sequence: TGTGCCAGCAGCGCCGAGGGATCTACCTCCTACGAGCAGTACTTC. The full variable domain, its missing parts supplied by reference TRBV9 and TRBJ2-7, is DSGVTQTPKHLITATGQRVTLRCSPRSGDLSVYWYQQSLDQGLQFLIQYYNGEERAKGNILERFSAQQFPDLHSELNLSSLELGDSALYFCASSAEGSTSYEQYFGPGTRLTVT.

CDR3 sequence reads: CASLGQGETQYF. CDR3 sequence (DNA): TGTGCCAGCCTGGGACAGGGTGAGACCCAGTACTTC. V and J are TRBV27 and TRBJ2-5; 9 bases fit TRBD1. The CDR3 runs 12 residues. The germline gives CDR1 MNHEY, CDR2 SMNVEV (reference sequence). V gave up 8 bases and J gave up 5 bases; unmatched junction bases: 3.

This chain uses TRBV30 with TRBJ1-2, with a weak D call TRBD1 (5 bases). Germline V gene data show CDR1 as GTSNPN and CDR2 as SVGIG (reference sequence). The CDR3 is 12 residues long. V shed 3 bases and J shed 8 bases, with 13 bases lying between them. CDR3 protein: CAWRGHWEGYTF. CDR3 in DNA: TGTGCCTGGAGGGGGCACTGGGAAGGCTACACCTTC.

This chain joins TRBV5-6 and TRBJ2-1; D may be TRBD1 (5 bases). With 0 bases removed from V and 4 bases from J, the gap between germline ends came to 14 bases. This CDR3 contains 16 residues. CDR1 SGHDT and CDR2 YYEEEE come from the germline V gene. The CDR3 DNA is TGTGCCAGCAGCTTGGATCCAGGGATTGGGTACAATGAGCAGTTCTTC. Translating it yields CASSLDPGIGYNEQFF.

The J gene is TRBJ1-2, the V gene TRBV11-2; 7 nucleotides align to TRBD1. The CDR3 runs to 15 residues. Trimming cost V 4 bases and J 5 bases; bases outside gene matches: 10. Germline V CDR1 and CDR2: SGHAT, FQNNGV. The chain's CDR3 is CASSSHYRGTYGYTF. The CDR3, as DNA: TGTGCCAGCAGCTCTCACTACAGGGGAACGTATGGCTACACCTTC.

This chain uses TRBV18 with TRBJ2-1; D is possibly TRBD1 (6 bases). Per germline, CDR1 KGHSH and CDR2 LQKENI. With 3 bases removed from V and 0 bases from J, the gap between germline ends came to 15 bases. This CDR3 comprises 17 residues. The CDR3 sequence is CASSPSTPTGSYNEQFF. CDR3 DNA: TGTGCCAGCTCACCGTCAACCCCGACAGGCTCCTACAATGAGCAGTTCTTC. The full variable domain, completed using reference TRBV18 and TRBJ2-1, is NAGVMQNPRHLVRRRGQEARLRCSPMKGHSHVYWYRQLPEEGLKFMVYLQKENIIDESGMPKERFSAEFPKEGPSILRIQQVVRGDSAAYFCASSPSTPTGSYNEQFFGPGTRLTVL.

The chain employs TRBV5-4 and TRBJ2-7, with 15 bases aligning to TRBD2. The CDR3 contains 15 residues. The ends lost 3 bases at V and 7 bases at J; junction bases unmatched: 5. Per germline, CDR1 SGHNT and CDR2 YYREEE (reference sequence). The CDR3 spells CASSSGLAGGGEQYF. The CDR3 nucleotides read TGTGCCAGCAGCTCGGGACTAGCGGGAGGCGGAGAGCAGTACTTC.

The chain employs TRBV7-6 and TRBJ1-2; tentative D call: TRBD1 (5 bases). Germline CDR1 reads SGHVS; CDR2 reads FNYEAQ. Deletions cut 3 bases from V and 5 bases from J, with 10 bases between. This CDR3 has 13 amino acids. The CDR3 here is CASSFGREYGYTF. CDR3 coding DNA: TGTGCCAGCAGCTTCGGCAGGGAATATGGCTACACCTTC.

The CDR3 DNA follows: TGTGCCAGCATCCAGGGTCCTTCCTACGAGCAGTACTTC. Translated: CASIQGPSYEQYF. The rearrangement joins TRBV2 to TRBJ2-7; D may be TRBD1 (5 bases). The germline CDR1 and CDR2 sequences are SNHLY and FYNNEI. The CDR3 runs to 13 residues. The V and J ends lost 7 bases and 1 base respectively, with 11 bases between them.

The genes are TRBV18 and TRBJ2-1, with 7 bases fitting TRBD1. Germline V gene data show CDR1 as KGHSH and CDR2 as LQKENI. With 3 bases clipped from V and 6 bases from J, the junction kept 5 bases outside the gene matches. The CDR3 contains 14 residues. The DNA for the CDR3 is TGTGCCAGCTCACCGCGCCGGGACAGCAATGAGCAGTTCTTC. Amino acid sequence: CASSPRRDSNEQFF.